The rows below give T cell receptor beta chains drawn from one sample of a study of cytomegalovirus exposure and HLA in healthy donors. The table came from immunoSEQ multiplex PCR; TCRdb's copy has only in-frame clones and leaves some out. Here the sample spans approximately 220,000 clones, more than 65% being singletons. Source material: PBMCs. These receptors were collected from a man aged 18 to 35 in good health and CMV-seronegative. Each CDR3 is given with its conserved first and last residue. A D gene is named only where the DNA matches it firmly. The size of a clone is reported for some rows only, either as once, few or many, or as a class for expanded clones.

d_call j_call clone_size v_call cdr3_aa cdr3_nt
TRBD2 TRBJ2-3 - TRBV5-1 CASSLGTSGYTDTQYF TGCGCCAGCAGCTTGGGGACTAGCGGATACACAGATACGCAGTATTTT
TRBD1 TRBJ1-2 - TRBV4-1 CASGQGAYGYTF TGCGCCAGCGGACAGGGGGCGTATGGCTACACCTTC
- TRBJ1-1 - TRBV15 CATSGALQRGTEAFF TGTGCCACCAGCGGGGCTCTTCAAAGGGGGACTGAAGCTTTCTTT
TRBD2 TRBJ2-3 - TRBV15 CATSRDGLAGLEMDTQYF TGTGCCACCAGCAGAGATGGGCTAGCGGGCCTGGAAATGGATACGCAGTATTTT
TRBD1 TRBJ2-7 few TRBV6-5 CASSPGTDYEQYF TGTGCCAGCAGTCCCGGGACAGACTACGAGCAGTACTTC
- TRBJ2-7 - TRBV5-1 CASSLRQGGYEQYF TGCGCCAGCAGCTTGAGGCAGGGAGGCTACGAGCAGTACTTC
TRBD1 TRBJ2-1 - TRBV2 CASGTGYNEQFF TGTGCCAGCGGGACAGGCTACAATGAGCAGTTCTTC
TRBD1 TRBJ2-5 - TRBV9 CASSVSGQRQETQYF TGTGCCAGCAGCGTGTCGGGACAGAGGCAAGAGACCCAGTACTTC
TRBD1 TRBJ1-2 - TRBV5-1 CASGEPGQIYGYTF TGCGCCAGCGGAGAACCGGGACAGATCTATGGCTACACCTTC
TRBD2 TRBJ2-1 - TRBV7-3 CASSPGTSMNEQFF TGTGCCAGCAGCCCCGGGACTAGCATGAATGAGCAGTTCTTC
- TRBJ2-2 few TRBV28 CASSLSLLQGASNTGELFF TGTGCCAGCAGTTTGAGCCTACTACAAGGGGCCTCGAACACCGGGGAGCTGTTTTTT
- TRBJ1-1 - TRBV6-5 CASSYSYKNTEAFF TGTGCCAGCAGTTACTCGTACAAGAACACTGAAGCTTTCTTT
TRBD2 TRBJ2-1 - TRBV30 CAWSAAGAFTNEQFF TGTGCCTGGAGTGCGGCGGGAGCCTTTACTAATGAGCAGTTCTTC
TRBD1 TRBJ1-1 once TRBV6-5 CASLRPGGNTEAFF TGTGCCAGCCTTCGGCCAGGGGGGAACACTGAAGCTTTCTTT
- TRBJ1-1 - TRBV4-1 CASSQGQRNTEAFF TGCGCCAGCAGCCAAGGTCAGCGTAACACTGAAGCTTTCTTT
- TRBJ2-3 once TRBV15 CASSNQRQTPTDTQYF TGTGCCAGCTCGAATCAAAGACAGACACCCACAGATACGCAGTATTTT
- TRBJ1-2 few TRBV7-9 CSSSPREGYGYTF TGTTCCAGCAGCCCACGGGAGGGGTATGGCTACACCTTC
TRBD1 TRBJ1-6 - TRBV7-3 CASSLIGPGGKGRYNSPLHF TGTGCCAGCAGCTTAATCGGACCAGGGGGCAAGGGTCGCTATAATTCACCCCTCCACTTT
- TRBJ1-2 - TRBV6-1 CASRGDILNYGYTF TGTGCCAGCAGGGGGGACATTCTTAACTATGGCTACACCTTC
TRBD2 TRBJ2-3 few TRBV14 CASSHRTRLDTQYF TGTGCCAGCAGCCATCGGACTAGGTTAGATACGCAGTATTTT
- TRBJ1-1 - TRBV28 CASSAGRFGSTEAFF TGTGCCAGCAGTGCGGGTAGGTTTGGTAGTACTGAAGCTTTCTTT
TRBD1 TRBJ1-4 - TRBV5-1 CASSSQGGLTNEKLFF TGCGCCAGCAGTTCACAGGGGGGATTAACTAATGAAAAACTGTTTTTT
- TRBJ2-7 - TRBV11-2 CASSRVGGDLYEQYF TGTGCCAGCAGCCGGGTCGGGGGAGATCTCTACGAGCAGTACTTC
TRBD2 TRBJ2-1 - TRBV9 CASSSSGTNYNEQFF TGTGCCAGCAGTTCTAGCGGGACTAACTACAATGAGCAGTTCTTC
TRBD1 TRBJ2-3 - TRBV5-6 CASSSGTGTTDTQYF TGTGCCAGCAGTTCCGGGACAGGGACAACAGATACGCAGTATTTT